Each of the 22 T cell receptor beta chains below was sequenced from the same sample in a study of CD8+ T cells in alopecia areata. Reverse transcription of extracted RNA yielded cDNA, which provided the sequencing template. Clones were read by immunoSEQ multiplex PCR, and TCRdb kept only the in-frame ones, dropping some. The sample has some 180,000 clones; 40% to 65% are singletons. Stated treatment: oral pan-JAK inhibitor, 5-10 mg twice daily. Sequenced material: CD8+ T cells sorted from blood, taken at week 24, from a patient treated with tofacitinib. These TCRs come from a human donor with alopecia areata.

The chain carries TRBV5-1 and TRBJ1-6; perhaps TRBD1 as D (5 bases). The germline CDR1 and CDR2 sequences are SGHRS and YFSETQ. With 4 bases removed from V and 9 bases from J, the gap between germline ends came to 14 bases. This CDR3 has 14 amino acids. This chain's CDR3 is CASSVGQGGSPLHF. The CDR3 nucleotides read TGCGCCAGCAGCGTAGGACAAGGCGGTTCACCCCTCCACTTT.

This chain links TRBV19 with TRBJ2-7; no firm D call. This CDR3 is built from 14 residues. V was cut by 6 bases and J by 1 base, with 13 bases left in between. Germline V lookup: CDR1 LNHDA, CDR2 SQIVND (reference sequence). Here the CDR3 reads CASSDIIASYEQYF. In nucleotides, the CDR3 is TGTGCCAGTAGCGACATAATTGCGTCCTACGAGCAGTACTTC.

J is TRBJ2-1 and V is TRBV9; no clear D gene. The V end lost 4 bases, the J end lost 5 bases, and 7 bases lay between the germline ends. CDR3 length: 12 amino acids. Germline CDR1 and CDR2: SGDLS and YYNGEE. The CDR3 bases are TGTGCCAGCAGCCCTGACCACAATGAGCAGTTCTTC. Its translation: CASSPDHNEQFF.

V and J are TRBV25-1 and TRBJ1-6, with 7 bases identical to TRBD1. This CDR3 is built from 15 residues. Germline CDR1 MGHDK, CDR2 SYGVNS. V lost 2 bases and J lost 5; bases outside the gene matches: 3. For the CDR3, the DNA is TGTGCCAGCAGTGAAAAGGGACAGAATAATTCACCCCTCCACTTT. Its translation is CASSEKGQNNSPLHF.

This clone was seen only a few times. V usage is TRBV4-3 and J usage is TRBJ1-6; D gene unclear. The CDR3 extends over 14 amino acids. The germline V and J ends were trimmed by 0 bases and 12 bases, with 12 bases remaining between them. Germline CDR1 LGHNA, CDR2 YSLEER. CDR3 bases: TGCGCCAGCAGCCAAGATCTCATCAGCGAACCCCTCCACTTT. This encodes CASSQDLISEPLHF.

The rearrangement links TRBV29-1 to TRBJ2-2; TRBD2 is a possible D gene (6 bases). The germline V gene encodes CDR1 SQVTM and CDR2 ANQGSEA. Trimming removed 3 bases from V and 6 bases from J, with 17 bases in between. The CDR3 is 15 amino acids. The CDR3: CSVEQSGSGPGELFF. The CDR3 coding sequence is TGCAGCGTTGAGCAAAGCGGGTCTGGACCCGGGGAGCTGTTTTTT.

The CDR3: CASRQRGPSYEQYF. CDR3 nucleotide sequence: TGTGCCAGCAGACAGCGGGGGCCGTCCTACGAGCAGTACTTC. The chain recombines TRBV13 with TRBJ2-7; TRBD2 matches at 8 bases. V dropped 6 bases and J dropped 1; count of bases not matched to a gene: 5. This CDR3 spans 14 amino acids. CDR1 is PRHDT, CDR2 FYEKMQ, per germline (reference sequence).

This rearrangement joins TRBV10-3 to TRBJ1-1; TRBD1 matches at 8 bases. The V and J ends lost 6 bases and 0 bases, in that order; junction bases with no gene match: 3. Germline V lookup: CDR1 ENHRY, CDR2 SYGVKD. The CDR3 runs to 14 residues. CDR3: CAIRGTGLNTEAFF. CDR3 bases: TGTGCCATCAGAGGGACAGGTCTGAACACTGAAGCTTTCTTT.

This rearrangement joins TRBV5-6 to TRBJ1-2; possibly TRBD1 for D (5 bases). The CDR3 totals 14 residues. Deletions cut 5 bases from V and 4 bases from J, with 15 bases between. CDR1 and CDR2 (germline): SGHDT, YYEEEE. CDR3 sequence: CASRELTDSYGYTF. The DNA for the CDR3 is TGTGCCAGCAGGGAGTTGACAGATAGCTATGGCTACACCTTC. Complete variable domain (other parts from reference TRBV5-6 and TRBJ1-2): DAGVTQSPTHLIKTRGQQVTLRCSPKSGHDTVSWYQQALGQGPQFIFQYYEEEERQRGNFPDRFSGHQFPNYSSELNVNALLLGDSALYLCASRELTDSYGYTFGSGTRLTVV.

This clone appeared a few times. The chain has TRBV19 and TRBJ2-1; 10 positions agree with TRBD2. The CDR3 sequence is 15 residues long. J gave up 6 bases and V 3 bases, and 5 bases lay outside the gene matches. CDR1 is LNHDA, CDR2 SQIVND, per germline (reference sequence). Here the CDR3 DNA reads TGTGCCAGTAGTATCACTAGCGGGATTAGCAATGAGCAGTTCTTC. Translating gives CASSITSGISNEQFF.

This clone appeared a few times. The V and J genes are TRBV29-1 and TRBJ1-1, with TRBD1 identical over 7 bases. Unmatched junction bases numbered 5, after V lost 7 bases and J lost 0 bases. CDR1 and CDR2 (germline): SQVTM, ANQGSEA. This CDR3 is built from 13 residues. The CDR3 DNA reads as TGCAGCGCCCTACAGGGGTTGAACACTGAAGCTTTCTTT. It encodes CSALQGLNTEAFF.

Here the CDR3 DNA reads TGCGCCAGCAGCTTTCCGGGGACAGGGGTTTACGAGCAGTACTTC. Protein product: CASSFPGTGVYEQYF. This chain connects TRBV5-1 to TRBJ2-7; TRBD1 matches 10 bases. Germline V gives CDR1 SGHRS, CDR2 YFSETQ. V shed 2 bases and J 4 bases; nucleotides not matched to a gene: 6. CDR3 length: 15 amino acids.

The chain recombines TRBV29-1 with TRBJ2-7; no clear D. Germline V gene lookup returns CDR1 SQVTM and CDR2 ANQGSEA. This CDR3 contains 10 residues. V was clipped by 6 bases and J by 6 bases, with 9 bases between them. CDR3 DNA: TGCAGCGTCCAGGATGGCGAGCAGTACTTC. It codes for CSVQDGEQYF.

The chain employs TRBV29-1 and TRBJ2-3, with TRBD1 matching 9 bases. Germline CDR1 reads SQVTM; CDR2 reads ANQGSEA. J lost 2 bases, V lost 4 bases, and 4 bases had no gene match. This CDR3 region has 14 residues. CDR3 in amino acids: CSVGGQGPTDTQYF. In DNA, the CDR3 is TGCAGCGTTGGGGGACAGGGACCCACAGATACGCAGTATTTT.

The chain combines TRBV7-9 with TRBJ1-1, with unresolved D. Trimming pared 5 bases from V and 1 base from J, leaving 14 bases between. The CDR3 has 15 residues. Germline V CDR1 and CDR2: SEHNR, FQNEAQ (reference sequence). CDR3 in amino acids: CASSPGVLANTEAFF. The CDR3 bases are TGTGCCAGCAGCCCCGGGGTACTAGCGAACACTGAAGCTTTCTTT.

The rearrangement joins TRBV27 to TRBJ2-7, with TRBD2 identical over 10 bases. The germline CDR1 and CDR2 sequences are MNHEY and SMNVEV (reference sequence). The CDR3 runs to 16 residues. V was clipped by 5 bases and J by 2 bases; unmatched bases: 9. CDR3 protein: CASSPSLAGRAYEQYF. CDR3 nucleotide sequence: TGTGCCAGCAGTCCGTCACTAGCGGGGAGAGCCTACGAGCAGTACTTC.

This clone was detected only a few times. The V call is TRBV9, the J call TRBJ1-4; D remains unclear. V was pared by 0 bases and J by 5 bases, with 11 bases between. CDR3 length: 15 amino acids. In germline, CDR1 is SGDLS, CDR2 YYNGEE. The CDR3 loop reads CASSVGQVQNEKLFF. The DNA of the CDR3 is TGTGCCAGCAGCGTAGGGCAAGTTCAAAATGAAAAACTGTTTTTT.

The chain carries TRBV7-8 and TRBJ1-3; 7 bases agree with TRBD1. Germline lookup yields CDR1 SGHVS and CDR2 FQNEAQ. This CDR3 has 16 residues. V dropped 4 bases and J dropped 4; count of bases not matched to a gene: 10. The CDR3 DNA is TGTGCCAGCAGCTCGACGGGACAGCAGTTGGGAAACACCATATATTTT. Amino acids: CASSSTGQQLGNTIYF.

CDR3 in DNA: TGCGCCAGCAGCCCCGTCGACAGGGGAAGGAACTATGGCTACACCTTC. Its translation: CASSPVDRGRNYGYTF. The chain carries TRBV4-3 and TRBJ1-2, with 8 bases identical to TRBD1. This CDR3 is built from 16 residues. Germline CDR1 reads LGHNA; CDR2 reads YSLEER. With 4 bases clipped from V and 2 bases from J, the junction kept 9 bases outside the gene matches.

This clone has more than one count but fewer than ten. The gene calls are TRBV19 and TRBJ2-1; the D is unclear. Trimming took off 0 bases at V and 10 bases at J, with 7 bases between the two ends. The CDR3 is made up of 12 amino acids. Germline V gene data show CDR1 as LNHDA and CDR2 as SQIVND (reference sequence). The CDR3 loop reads CASSIDLVEQFF. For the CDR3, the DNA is TGTGCCAGTAGTATAGACCTAGTGGAGCAGTTCTTC.

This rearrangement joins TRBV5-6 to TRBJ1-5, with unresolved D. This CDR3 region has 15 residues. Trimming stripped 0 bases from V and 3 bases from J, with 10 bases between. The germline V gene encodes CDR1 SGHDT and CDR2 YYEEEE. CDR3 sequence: CASSLDAEYNQPQHF. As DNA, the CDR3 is TGTGCCAGCAGCTTGGATGCAGAGTACAATCAGCCCCAGCATTTT.

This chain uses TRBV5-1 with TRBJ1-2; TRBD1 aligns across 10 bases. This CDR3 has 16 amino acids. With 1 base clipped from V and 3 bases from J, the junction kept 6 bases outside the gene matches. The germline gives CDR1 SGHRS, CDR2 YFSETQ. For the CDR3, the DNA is TGCGCCAGCAGCTTGACCGGGACAGGGGACCACTATGGCTACACCTTC. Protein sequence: CASSLTGTGDHYGYTF. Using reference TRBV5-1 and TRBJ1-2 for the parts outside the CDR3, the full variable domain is KAGVTQTPRYLIKTRGQQVTLSCSPISGHRSVSWYQQTPGQGLQFLFEYFSETQRNKGNFPGRFSGRQFSNSRSEMNVSTLELGDSALYLCASSLTGTGDHYGYTFGSGTRLTVV.